This entry lists 4 T cell receptor beta chains sequenced from one sample in a study of shared clonotypes between healthy human individuals (dated by TCRdb to between 2020 and 2021). Library method: the immunoSEQ multiplex PCR assay. TCRdb's version of the immuneACCESS table is confined to in-frame rearrangements and falls short of the full clone set. An unresolved V gene accounts for under half of the shortfall where checked; the remainder is of unknown origin. Across this sample there are some 2,400,000 clones, with approximately 96% seen only once. The biggest ten clones account for 0.13% of the sample. Sequencing used naive CD4+ T cells sorted from blood. The cell subset or site label, as the study defines it: CD45RA+ positively selected. The source of these receptors is a man between 18 and 35 years old in good health.

The chain recombines TRBV11-2 with TRBJ2-1; 9 positions match TRBD1. V shed 1 base and J 5 bases; nucleotides not matched to a gene: 6. The CDR3 has 16 amino acids. Germline-derived CDR1 and CDR2 are SGHAT and FQNNGV. CDR3 DNA sequence: TGTGCCAGCAGCTTAGCGAGGGGGGACAGGGACAATGAGCAGTTCTTC. Its protein is CASSLARGDRDNEQFF.

The V gene is TRBV6-6, the J gene TRBJ1-2, with 9 positions matching TRBD1. Looked up from germline, CDR1 is MNHNY and CDR2 is SVGAGI (reference sequence). The CDR3 contains 16 residues. V dropped 6 bases and J dropped 2; count of bases not matched to a gene: 10. The CDR3, as DNA: TGTGCCAGCAGAGGACAGGGGAAAAAGGGAAACTATGGCTACACCTTC. Its translation is CASRGQGKKGNYGYTF.

This chain links TRBV7-8 with TRBJ2-7; 8 bases fit TRBD2. CDR1 and CDR2 from the germline V gene are SGHVS and FQNEAQ. Trimming at V came to 6 bases and at J to 5 bases, leaving 9 bases not matched to a gene. This CDR3 has 14 amino acids. The CDR3 DNA reads TGTGCCAGCAGATCTATGGGACTAGTTCACGAGCAGTACTTC. Translation: CASRSMGLVHEQYF.

The V gene is TRBV5-1, the J gene TRBJ2-1; 8 nucleotides agree with TRBD2. Germline CDR1 and CDR2: SGHRS and YFSETQ. The CDR3 sequence is 15 residues long. V shed 2 bases, J shed 4 bases, and the junction held 5 bases outside the gene matches. The CDR3 coding sequence is TGCGCCAGCAGCTTTACCGGGACTAGATACAATGAGCAGTTCTTC. Translating gives CASSFTGTRYNEQFF.